These 5 T cell receptor beta chains were all obtained from the same sample, sequenced in a study of blood T cell repertoires in COVID-19. Sequenced by immunoSEQ multiplex PCR; TCRdb stores in-frame clones only, minus some. The sample comprises around 200,000 clones, about four fifths of which are singletons, and less than 7% rests with the top ten. The sequenced sample was peripheral blood. The receptor source for this set is a woman aged 40-49 years with COVID-19, enrolled during active disease.

This clone was detected only a few times. The chain employs TRBV3-1 (or the pseudogene TRBV3-2) and TRBJ2-7, with D possibly TRBD2 on 6 matching bases. Trimming took 6 bases from V and 0 from J, leaving 18 bases between them. The CDR3 loop spans 16 amino acids. Germline loops: CDR1 LGHDT, CDR2 YNNKEL (reference sequence). The CDR3 DNA reads as TGTGCCAGCAGTCCCCCGGGGTGGGACTCCTCCTACGAGCAGTACTTC. Its protein product is CASSPPGWDSSYEQYF.

The chain joins TRBV11-2 to TRBJ2-1; TRBD1 might be the D (6 bases). Trimming took off 0 bases at V and 7 bases at J, with 13 bases between the two ends. This CDR3 comprises 15 residues. The V gene's germline CDR1 is SGHAT and CDR2 FQNNGV. CDR3 residues: CASSLDRGKANEQFF. The CDR3 nucleotides read TGTGCCAGCAGCTTAGACAGGGGAAAGGCTAATGAGCAGTTCTTC.

The gene calls are TRBV10-1 and TRBJ2-2, with D tentatively TRBD2 (5 bases). This CDR3 is built from 14 residues. V lost 4 bases and J 0 bases, leaving 6 bases between the germline ends. From germline, CDR1 is WNHNN and CDR2 SYGVQD (reference sequence). DNA of the CDR3: TGCGCCAGCAGTGGCGGGCCGAACACCGGGGAGCTGTTTTTT. Encoded protein: CASSGGPNTGELFF.

The chain is built from TRBV29-1 and TRBJ2-5; 7 positions agree with TRBD1. Germline CDR1 reads SQVTM; CDR2 reads ANQGSEA. The CDR3 consists of 12 residues. V lost 3 bases to trimming and J lost 4 bases; unmatched junction nucleotides: 2. CDR3 DNA sequence: TGCAGCGTTGATAGGGGGCGAGAGACCCAGTACTTC. Translated: CSVDRGRETQYF.

The chain recombines TRBV18 with TRBJ1-1, with D perhaps TRBD1 (6 bases). This CDR3 has 15 residues. Germline V lookup: CDR1 KGHSH, CDR2 LQKENI. Trimming cost V 1 base and J 1 base, with 10 bases left between them. The CDR3 nucleotides are TGTGCCAGCTCACCACAGGCAGGGGAGAACACTGAAGCTTTCTTT. Protein sequence: CASSPQAGENTEAFF.